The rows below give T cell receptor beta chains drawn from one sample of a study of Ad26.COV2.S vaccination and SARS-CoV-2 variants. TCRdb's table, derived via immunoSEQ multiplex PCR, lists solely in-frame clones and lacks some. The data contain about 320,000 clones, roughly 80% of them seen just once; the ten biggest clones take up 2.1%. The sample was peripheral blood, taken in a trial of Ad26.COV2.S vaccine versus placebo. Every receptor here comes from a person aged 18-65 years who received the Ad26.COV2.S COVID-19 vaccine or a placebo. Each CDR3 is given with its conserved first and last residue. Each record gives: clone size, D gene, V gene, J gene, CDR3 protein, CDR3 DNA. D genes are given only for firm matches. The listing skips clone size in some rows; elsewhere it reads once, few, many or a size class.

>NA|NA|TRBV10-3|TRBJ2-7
CAISESVGSYEQYF
TGTGCCATCAGTGAGTCGGTGGGCTCCTACGAGCAGTACTTC
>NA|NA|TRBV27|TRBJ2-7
CASRGGQPPYEQYF
TGTGCCAGCAGGGGGGGACAGCCTCCCTACGAGCAGTACTTC
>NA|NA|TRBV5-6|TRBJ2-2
CASSSGPQYPNTGELFF
TGTGCCAGCAGCTCGGGTCCCCAGTACCCGAACACCGGGGAGCTGTTTTTT
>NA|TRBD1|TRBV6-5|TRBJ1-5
CASKIQGNSNQPQHF
TGTGCCAGCAAGATACAGGGGAATAGCAATCAGCCCCAGCATTTT
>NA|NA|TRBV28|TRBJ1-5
CASSRGRAAGDQPQHF
TGTGCCAGCAGTCGTGGTAGGGCGGCGGGAGATCAGCCCCAGCATTTT
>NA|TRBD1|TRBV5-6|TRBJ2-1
CASSLTGGANYNEQFF
TGTGCCAGCAGCTTAACAGGGGGCGCTAACTACAATGAGCAGTTCTTC
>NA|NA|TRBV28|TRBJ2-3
CASTLLGRTQYF
TGTGCCAGCACCCTCCTCGGGCGGACGCAGTATTTT
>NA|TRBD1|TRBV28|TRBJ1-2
CASSLGTGTNYGYTF
TGTGCCAGCAGTTTAGGGACAGGGACTAACTATGGCTACACCTTC
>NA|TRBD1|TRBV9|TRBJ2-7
CASSVTTGARSYEQYF
TGTGCCAGCAGCGTGACGACAGGGGCACGTTCCTACGAGCAGTACTTC
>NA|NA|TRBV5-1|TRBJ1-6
CASSLGYNSPLHF
TGCGCCAGCAGCTTGGGGTATAATTCACCCCTCCACTTT
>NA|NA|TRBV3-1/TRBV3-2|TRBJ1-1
CASSHPRGTEAFF
TGTGCCAGCAGCCATCCCAGGGGTACTGAAGCTTTCTTT
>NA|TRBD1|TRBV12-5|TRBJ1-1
CASGLRQGAEAFF
TGTGCTAGTGGTTTACGACAGGGAGCTGAAGCTTTCTTT
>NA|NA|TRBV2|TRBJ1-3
CASSEGVFAGNTIYF
TGTGCCAGCAGCGAGGGGGTCTTCGCCGGAAACACCATATATTTT
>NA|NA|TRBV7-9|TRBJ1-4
CASSPLGGGHEKLFF
TGTGCCAGCAGCCCCCTCGGGGGAGGCCATGAAAAACTGTTTTTT
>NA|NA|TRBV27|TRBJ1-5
CASSSVKPSNQPQHF
TGTGCCAGCAGTTCCGTGAAGCCGAGCAATCAGCCCCAGCATTTT
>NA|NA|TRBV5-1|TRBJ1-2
CASSAGQSGYTF
TGCGCCAGCAGCGCCGGACAGAGTGGCTACACCTTC
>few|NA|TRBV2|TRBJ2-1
CASGTMTEQFF
TGTGCCAGCGGCACCATGACTGAGCAGTTCTTC
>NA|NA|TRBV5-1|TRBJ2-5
CASFYRDSKETQYF
TGCGCCAGCTTTTACCGGGACTCCAAAGAGACCCAGTACTTC
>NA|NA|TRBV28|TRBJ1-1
CASSFPTGMNTEAFF
TGTGCCAGCAGTTTCCCGACGGGAATGAACACTGAAGCTTTCTTT
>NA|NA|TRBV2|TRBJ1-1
CASSTGTPEAFF
TGTGCCAGCAGCACCGGGACTCCTGAAGCTTTCTTT
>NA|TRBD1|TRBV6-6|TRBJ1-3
CASSRLYRGGSGNTIYF
TGTGCCAGCAGCCGACTCTACAGGGGGGGCTCTGGAAACACCATATATTTT
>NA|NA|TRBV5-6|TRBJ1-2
CASSLEAETAQANYGYTF
TGTGCCAGCAGCTTGGAAGCGGAAACTGCTCAAGCTAACTATGGCTACACCTTC
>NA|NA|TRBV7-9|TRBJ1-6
CASARGRDSPLHF
TGTGCCAGCGCTCGGGGGCGTGATTCACCCCTCCACTTT
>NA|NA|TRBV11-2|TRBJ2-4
CASSLMFSGPRYF
TGTGCCAGCAGCTTAATGTTTTCAGGACCCCGGTACTTC
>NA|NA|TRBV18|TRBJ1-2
CASSPPGDRHGYTF
TGTGCCAGCTCACCACCGGGGGATAGACATGGCTACACCTTC
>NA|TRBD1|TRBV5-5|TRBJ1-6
CASSSQGAGSPLHF
TGTGCCAGCAGCTCACAGGGGGCCGGGTCACCCCTCCACTTT